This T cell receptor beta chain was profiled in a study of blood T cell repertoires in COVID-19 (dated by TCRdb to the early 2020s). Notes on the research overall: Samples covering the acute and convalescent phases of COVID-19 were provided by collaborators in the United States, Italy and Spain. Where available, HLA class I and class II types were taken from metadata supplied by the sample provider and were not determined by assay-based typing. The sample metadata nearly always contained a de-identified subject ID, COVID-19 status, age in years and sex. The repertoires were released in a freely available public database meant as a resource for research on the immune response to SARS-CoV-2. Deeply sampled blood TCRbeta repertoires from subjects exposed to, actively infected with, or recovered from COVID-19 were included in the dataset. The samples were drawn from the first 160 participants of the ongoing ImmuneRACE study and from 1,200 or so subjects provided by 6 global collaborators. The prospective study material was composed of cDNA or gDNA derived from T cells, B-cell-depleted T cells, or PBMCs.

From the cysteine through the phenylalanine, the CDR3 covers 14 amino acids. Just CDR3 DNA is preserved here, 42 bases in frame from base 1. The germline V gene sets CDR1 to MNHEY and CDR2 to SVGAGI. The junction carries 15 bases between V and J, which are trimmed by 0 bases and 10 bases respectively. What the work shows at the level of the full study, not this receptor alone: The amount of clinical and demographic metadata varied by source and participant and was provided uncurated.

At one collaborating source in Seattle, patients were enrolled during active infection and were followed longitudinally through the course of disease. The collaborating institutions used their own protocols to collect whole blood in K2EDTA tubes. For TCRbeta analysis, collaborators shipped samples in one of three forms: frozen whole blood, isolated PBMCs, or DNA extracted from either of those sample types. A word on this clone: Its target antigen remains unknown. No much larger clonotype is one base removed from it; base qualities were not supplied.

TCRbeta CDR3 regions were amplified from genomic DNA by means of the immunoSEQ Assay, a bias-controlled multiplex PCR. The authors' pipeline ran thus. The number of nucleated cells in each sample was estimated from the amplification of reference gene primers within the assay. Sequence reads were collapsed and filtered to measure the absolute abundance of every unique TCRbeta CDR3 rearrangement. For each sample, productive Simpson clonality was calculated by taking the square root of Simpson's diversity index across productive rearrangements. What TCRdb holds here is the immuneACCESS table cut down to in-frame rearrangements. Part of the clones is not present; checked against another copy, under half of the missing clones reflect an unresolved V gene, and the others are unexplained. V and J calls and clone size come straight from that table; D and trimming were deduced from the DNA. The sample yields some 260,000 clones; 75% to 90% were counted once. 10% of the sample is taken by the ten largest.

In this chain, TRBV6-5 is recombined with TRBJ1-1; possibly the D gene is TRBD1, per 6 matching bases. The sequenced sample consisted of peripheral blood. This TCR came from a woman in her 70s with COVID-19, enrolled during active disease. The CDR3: CASSYSTGRGSAFF. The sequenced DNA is TGTGCCAGCAGTTACTCGACTGGCAGGGGCTCAGCTTTCTTT.